This T cell receptor beta chain originates from a study of blood T cell repertoires in COVID-19. Study-wide context: T cells, B-cell-depleted T cells, or PBMCs supplied cDNA or gDNA.

Among Cohort 3 donors, those recovered had two negative PCRs, clearance, or symptom resolution. The germline V and J ends were trimmed by 11 bases and 6 bases, with 17 bases remaining between them. The CDR3 contains 14 residues. Germline V gives CDR1 MDHEN, CDR2 SYDVKM. Only in-frame clones appear in the TCRdb table, and some are missing; sequencing was by immunoSEQ multiplex PCR. This table holds 350,000 to 400,000 clones, over 75% found once. Sequenced: PBMCs or T cells enriched from blood (not recorded which). V gene TRBV28 combines with J gene TRBJ1-6; TRBD1 is a possible D gene (6 bases). The TCR sequence derives from a woman aged 30 to 39 who had recovered from COVID-19. The CDR3 here is CASARGASNSPLHF. As DNA, the CDR3 is TGTGCCTCCGCCCGGGGGGCGAGTAATTCACCCCTCCACTTT. The entire variable domain, with the rest obtained from reference TRBV28 and TRBJ1-6, is as follows: DVKVTQSSRYLVKRTGEKVFLECVQDMDHENMFWYRQDPGLGLRLIYFSYDVKMKEKGDIPEGYSVSREKKERFSLILESASTNQTSMYLCASARGASNSPLHFGNGTRLTVT.